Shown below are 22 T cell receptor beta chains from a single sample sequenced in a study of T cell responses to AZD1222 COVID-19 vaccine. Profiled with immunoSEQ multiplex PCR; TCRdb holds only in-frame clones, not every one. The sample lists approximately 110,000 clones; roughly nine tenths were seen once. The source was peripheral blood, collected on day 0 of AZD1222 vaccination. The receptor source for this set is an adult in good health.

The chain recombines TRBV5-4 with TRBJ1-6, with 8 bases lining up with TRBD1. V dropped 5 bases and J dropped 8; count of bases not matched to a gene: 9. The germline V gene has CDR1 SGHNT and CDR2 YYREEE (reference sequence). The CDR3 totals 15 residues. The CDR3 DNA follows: TGTGCCAGCAGAGACAGGGGATCAGAGTATTCACCCCTCCACTTT. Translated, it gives CASRDRGSEYSPLHF.

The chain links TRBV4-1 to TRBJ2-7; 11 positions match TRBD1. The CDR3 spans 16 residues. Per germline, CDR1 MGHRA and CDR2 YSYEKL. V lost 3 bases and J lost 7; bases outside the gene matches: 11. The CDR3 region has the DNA TGCGCCAGCAGCCAGTCGGGCGGACAGGGGGCGGGGGAGCAGTACTTC. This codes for CASSQSGGQGAGEQYF.

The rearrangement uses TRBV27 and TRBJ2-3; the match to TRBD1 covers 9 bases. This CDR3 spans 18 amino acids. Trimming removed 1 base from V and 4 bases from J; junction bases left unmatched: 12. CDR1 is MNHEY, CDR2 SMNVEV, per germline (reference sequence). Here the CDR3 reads CASSLFTPGQGLADTQYF. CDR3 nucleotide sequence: TGTGCCAGCAGTTTATTTACCCCGGGACAGGGTTTAGCAGATACGCAGTATTTT.

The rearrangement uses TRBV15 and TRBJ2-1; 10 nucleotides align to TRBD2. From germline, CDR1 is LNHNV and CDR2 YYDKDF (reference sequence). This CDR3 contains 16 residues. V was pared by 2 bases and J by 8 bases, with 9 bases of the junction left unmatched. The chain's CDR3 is CATSRPLAGGMHEQFF. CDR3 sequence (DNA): TGTGCCACCAGCAGACCCTTAGCGGGGGGTATGCATGAGCAGTTCTTC.

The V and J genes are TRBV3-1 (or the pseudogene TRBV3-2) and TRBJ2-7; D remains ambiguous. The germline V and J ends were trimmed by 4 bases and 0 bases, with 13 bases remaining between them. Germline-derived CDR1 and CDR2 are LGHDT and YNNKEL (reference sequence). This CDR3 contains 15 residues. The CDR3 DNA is TGTGCCAGCAGCCTTACGGGTACCCACTCCTACGAGCAGTACTTC. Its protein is CASSLTGTHSYEQYF.

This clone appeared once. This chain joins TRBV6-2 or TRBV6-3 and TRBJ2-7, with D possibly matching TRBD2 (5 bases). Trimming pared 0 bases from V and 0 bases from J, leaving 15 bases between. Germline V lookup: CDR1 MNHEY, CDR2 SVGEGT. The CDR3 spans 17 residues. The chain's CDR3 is CASSYSRGPTSSYEQYF. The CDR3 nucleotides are TGTGCCAGCAGTTACTCGAGAGGGCCTACTAGCTCCTACGAGCAGTACTTC.

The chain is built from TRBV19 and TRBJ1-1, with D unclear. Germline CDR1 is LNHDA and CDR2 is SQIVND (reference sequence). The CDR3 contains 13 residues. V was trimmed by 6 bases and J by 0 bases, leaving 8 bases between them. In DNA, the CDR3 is TGTGCCAGTAGCATGGGATTGAACACTGAAGCTTTCTTT. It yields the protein CASSMGLNTEAFF.

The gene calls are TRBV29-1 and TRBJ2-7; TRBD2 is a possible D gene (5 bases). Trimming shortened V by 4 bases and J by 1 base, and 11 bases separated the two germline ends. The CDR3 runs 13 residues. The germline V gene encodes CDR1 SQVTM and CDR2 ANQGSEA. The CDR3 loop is CSVVRTGSYEQYF. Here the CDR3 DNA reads TGCAGCGTTGTAAGGACGGGATCCTACGAGCAGTACTTC.

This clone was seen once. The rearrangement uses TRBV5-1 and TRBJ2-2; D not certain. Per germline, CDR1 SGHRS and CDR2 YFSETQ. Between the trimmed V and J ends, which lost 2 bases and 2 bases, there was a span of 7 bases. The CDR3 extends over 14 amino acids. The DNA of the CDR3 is TGCGCCAGCAGCTTCGACTCAAACACCGGGGAGCTGTTTTTT. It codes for CASSFDSNTGELFF.

The CDR3, as DNA: TGTGCCAGCAGTATAAACGCTGGAACTAATGAAAAACTGTTTTTT. It codes for CASSINAGTNEKLFF. The J gene is TRBJ1-4, the V gene TRBV2, with unresolved D. Germline-derived CDR1 and CDR2 are SNHLY and FYNNEI. Trimming removed 5 bases from V and 1 base from J, with 11 bases in between. This CDR3 has 15 amino acids.

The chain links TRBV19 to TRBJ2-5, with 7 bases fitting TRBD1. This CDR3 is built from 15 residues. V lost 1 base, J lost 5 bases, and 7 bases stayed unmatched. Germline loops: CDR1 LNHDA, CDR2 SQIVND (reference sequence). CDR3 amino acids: CASSIARGGRETQYF. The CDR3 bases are TGTGCCAGTAGTATAGCCCGAGGGGGCAGGGAGACCCAGTACTTC.

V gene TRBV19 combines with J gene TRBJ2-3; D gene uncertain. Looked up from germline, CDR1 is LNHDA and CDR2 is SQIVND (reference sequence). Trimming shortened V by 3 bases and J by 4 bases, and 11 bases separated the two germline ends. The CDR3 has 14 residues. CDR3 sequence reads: CASSMQVSADTQYF. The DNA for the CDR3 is TGTGCCAGTAGTATGCAAGTTTCCGCAGATACGCAGTATTTT.

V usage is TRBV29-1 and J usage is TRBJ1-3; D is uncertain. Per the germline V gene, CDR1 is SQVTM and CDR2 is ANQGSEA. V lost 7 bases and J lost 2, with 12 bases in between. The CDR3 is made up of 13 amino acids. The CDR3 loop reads CSAHGDPGNTIYF. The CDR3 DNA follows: TGCAGCGCGCACGGGGATCCTGGAAACACCATATATTTT.

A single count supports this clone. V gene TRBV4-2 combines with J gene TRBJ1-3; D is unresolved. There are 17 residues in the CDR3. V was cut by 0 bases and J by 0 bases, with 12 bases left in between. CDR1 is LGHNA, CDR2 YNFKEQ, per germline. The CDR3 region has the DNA TGTGCCAGCAGCCAAGAAGGCGGTCCCCTCTCTGGAAACACCATATATTTT. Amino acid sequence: CASSQEGGPLSGNTIYF.

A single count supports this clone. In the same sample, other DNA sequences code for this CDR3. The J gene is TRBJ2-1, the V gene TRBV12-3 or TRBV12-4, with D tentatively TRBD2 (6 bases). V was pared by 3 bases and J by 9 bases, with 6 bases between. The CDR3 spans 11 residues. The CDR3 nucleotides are TGTGCCAGCAGTTTGGGAGGTGAGCAGTTCTTC. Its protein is CASSLGGEQFF.

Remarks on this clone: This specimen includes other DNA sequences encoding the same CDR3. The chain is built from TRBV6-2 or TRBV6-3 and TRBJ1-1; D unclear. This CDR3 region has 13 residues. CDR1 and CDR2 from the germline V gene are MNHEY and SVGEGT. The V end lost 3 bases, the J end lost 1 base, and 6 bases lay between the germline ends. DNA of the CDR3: TGTGCCAGCAGTTATCGGGGGAACACTGAAGCTTTCTTT. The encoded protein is CASSYRGNTEAFF.

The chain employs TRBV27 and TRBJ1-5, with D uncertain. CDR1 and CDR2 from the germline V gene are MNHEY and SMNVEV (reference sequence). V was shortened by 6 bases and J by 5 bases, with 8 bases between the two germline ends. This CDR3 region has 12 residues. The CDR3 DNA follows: TGTGCCAGCAGCTCCTTCGATCAGCCCCAGCATTTT. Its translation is CASSSFDQPQHF.

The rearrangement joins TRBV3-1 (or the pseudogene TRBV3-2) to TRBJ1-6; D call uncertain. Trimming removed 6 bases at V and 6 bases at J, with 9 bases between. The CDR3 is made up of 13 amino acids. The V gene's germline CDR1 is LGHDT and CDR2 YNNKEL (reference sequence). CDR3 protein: CASSRTSNSPLHF. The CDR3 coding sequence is TGTGCCAGCAGTCGGACCTCTAATTCACCCCTCCACTTT.

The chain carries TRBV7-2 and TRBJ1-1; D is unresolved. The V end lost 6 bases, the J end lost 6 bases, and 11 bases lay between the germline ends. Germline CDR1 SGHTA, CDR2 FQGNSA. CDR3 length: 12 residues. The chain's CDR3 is CASREVSAEAFF. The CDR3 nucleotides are TGTGCCAGCAGGGAAGTATCCGCTGAAGCTTTCTTT. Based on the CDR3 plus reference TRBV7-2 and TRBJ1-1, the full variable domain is GAGVSQSPSNKVTEKGKDVELRCDPISGHTALYWYRQSLGQGLEFLIYFQGNSAPDKSGLPSDRFSAERTGGSVSTLTIQRTQQEDSAVYLCASREVSAEAFFGQGTRLTVV.

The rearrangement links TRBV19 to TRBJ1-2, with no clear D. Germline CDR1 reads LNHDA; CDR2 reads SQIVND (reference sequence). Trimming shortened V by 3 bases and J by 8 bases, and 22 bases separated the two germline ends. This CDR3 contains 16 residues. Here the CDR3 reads CASSMVPGRGGRGYTF. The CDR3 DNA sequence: TGTGCCAGTAGTATGGTCCCCGGGCGGGGAGGAAGGGGCTACACCTTC.

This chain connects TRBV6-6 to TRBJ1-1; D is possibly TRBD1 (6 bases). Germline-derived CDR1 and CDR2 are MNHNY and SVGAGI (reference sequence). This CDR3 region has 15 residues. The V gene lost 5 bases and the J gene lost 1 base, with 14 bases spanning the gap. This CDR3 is CASSKGGQTNTEAFF. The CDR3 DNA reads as TGTGCCAGCAGTAAGGGGGGGCAGACGAACACTGAAGCTTTCTTT.

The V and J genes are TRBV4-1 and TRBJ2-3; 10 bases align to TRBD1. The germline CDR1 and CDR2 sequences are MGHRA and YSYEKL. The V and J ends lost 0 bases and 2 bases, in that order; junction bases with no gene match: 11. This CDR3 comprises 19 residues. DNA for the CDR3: TGCGCCAGCAGCCAAGATACGGGGACAGGGGTAAGGGTCACAGATACGCAGTATTTT. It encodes CASSQDTGTGVRVTDTQYF.